A selection of T cell receptor beta chains follows, all from one sample in a study of cytomegalovirus exposure and HLA in healthy donors. Only in-frame clones appear in the TCRdb table, and some are missing; sequencing was by immunoSEQ multiplex PCR. The data show fewer than 250,000 clones, approximately 80% seen once. The sample comprised PBMCs. The receptors were sampled from a girl between 10 and 17 years old in good health and CMV-seronegative. CDR3s include the opening cysteine and the closing phenylalanine or tryptophan. The order of the fields is V gene, J gene, clone size, CDR3 length, D gene, CDR3 protein, CDR3 DNA. D genes are given only for firm matches. Size values are once, few and many counts, or a class for expanded clones, and some rows have none.

>TRBV30|TRBJ2-7|NA|13|NA
CAWTKAISYEQYF
TGTGCCTGGACTAAAGCAATCTCCTACGAGCAGTACTTC
>TRBV7-8|TRBJ2-1|NA|14|TRBD2
CASSALAGYGEQFF
TGTGCCAGCAGCGCACTAGCGGGATATGGTGAGCAGTTCTTC
>TRBV28|TRBJ2-3|NA|12|TRBD1
CASNTPTTGEYF
TGTGCCAGCAACACTCCGACGACAGGGGAGTATTTT
>TRBV9|TRBJ2-7|NA|16|NA
CASSPRASISSYEQYF
TGTGCCAGCAGCCCCCGGGCTAGCATCTCGTCCTACGAGCAGTACTTC
>TRBV28|TRBJ2-7|NA|13|NA
CASTSSPAYEQYF
TGTGCCAGCACGTCCTCCCCCGCCTACGAGCAGTACTTC
>TRBV19|TRBJ2-2|NA|15|NA
CASTEQGLQAGELFF
TGTGCCAGTACGGAACAGGGCTTGCAGGCCGGGGAGCTGTTTTTT
>TRBV4-3|TRBJ1-2|NA|15|TRBD1
CASSTGTGRNYGYTF
TGCGCCAGCAGCACAGGGACAGGGAGGAACTATGGCTACACCTTC
>TRBV10-3|TRBJ1-6|NA|13|TRBD1
CAITRTGDTPLHF
TGTGCCATCACTAGGACAGGGGATACACCCCTCCACTTT
>TRBV19|TRBJ1-2|NA|16|TRBD1
CASSTKIGQVHYGYTF
TGTGCCAGTAGCACTAAAATTGGACAGGTGCATTATGGCTACACCTTC
>TRBV27|TRBJ2-5|once|16|TRBD2
CASSPRGTSGRETQYF
TGTGCCAGCAGTCCTAGGGGGACTAGCGGGAGGGAGACCCAGTACTTC
>TRBV4-2|TRBJ1-4|NA|15|NA
CASSPQTGRSEKLFF
TGTGCCAGCAGCCCGCAGACAGGTAGAAGTGAAAAACTGTTTTTT
>TRBV2|TRBJ2-1|NA|14|TRBD2
CASNAGGSGDEQFF
TGTGCCAGCAACGCGGGAGGCTCCGGTGACGAGCAGTTCTTC
>TRBV6-1|TRBJ1-1|few|14|NA
CASTPQRPNTEAFF
TGTGCCAGCACTCCACAGAGACCAAACACTGAAGCTTTCTTT
>TRBV30|TRBJ1-1|NA|11|NA
CAWTTVRGAFF
TGTGCCTGGACGACAGTGAGGGGGGCTTTCTTT
>TRBV29-1|TRBJ1-2|NA|17|NA
CSVHNAGAARFDYGYTF
TGCAGCGTGCACAACGCAGGGGCCGCCCGGTTTGACTATGGCTACACCTTC
>TRBV10-3|TRBJ2-5|NA|14|TRBD1
CAISATGAVETQYF
TGTGCCATTTCTGCCACAGGGGCGGTGGAGACCCAGTACTTC